Each of the 21 T cell receptor beta chains below was sequenced from the same sample in a study of tumor and adjacent non-tumor tissue in lung cancer. Three rounds of nested PCR, following a modified ARM-PCR protocol, produced the TCRbeta library. TCRdb ran MiXCR on the multiplex PCR reads and lists one entry per CDR3 protein. Of fewer than 80,000 distinct CDR3 sequences listed, 55% to 70% were seen once; the top ten hold roughly an eighth. RNA was extracted from bulk tissue without any cell sorting. The sample comprised lung tumor tissue. These receptors all come from a woman in her 70s with non-small cell lung cancer.

As regards this clonotype: The junction and the germline gene differ at one end; a read error may be behind it. The CDR3 is CSPRGLDNEQFF. The CDR3, as DNA: TGCAGTCCTAGAGGACTAGACAATGAGCAATTCTTC. This chain uses TRBV20-1 with TRBJ2-1, with TRBD2 identical over 7 bases. Per germline, CDR1 DFQATT and CDR2 SNEGSKA (reference sequence). CDR3 size: 12 residues.

This clonotype has a count of ten or more. The chain combines TRBV10-2 with TRBJ2-1, with 8 bases aligning to TRBD2. This CDR3 has 13 amino acids. The germline V gene encodes CDR1 WSHSY and CDR2 SAAADI. The J segment lost 4 bases and the V segment lost 7 bases, leaving 3 bases of the junction unmatched. The CDR3 sequence is CASMAGGYNEQFF. In DNA, the CDR3 is TGCGCCAGCATGGCGGGAGGATACAATGAGCAGTTCTTC.

For this clonotype: A read error is possible here, since a much larger clone lies one base away. The chain employs TRBV28 and TRBJ1-2; D gene ambiguous. Germline V gene data show CDR1 as MDHEN and CDR2 as SYDVKM. This CDR3 contains 13 residues. Trimming cost V 6 bases and J 3 bases, with 11 bases left between them. In DNA form, the CDR3 reads TGTGCCAGCAGGTCCTTCGTAGACTATGGCTACACCTTC. It specifies CASRSFVDYGYTF.

Concerning this clonotype itself: A junction end diverges from the germline sequence, so it may reflect a read error. The J gene is TRBJ1-1, the V gene TRBV29-1; D perhaps matches TRBD1 (5 bases). The germline CDR1 and CDR2 sequences are SQVTM and ANQGSEA. The CDR3 consists of 9 residues. CDR3 nucleotide sequence: TGCCGCGGGGGTACTGAAGCTTCCTTT. Residues: CRGGTEASF. Looking up the rest from reference TRBV29-1 and TRBJ1-1 gives the full variable domain: SAVISQKPSRDICQRGTSLTIQCQVDSQVTMMFWYRQQPGQSLTLIATANQGSEATYESGFVIDKFPISRPNLTFSTLTVSNMSPEDSSIYLCRGGTEASFGQGTRLTVV.

The CDR3 protein is CASSFVGFAGELFF. The CDR3 bases are TGTGCCAGCAGCTTCGTGGGTTTCGCCGGGGAGCTGTTTTTT. The chain uses TRBV7-3 and TRBJ2-2; D is uncertain. The CDR3 sequence is 14 residues long. The germline V gene encodes CDR1 SGHTA and CDR2 FQGTGA. V gave up 3 bases and J gave up 6 bases, with 11 bases separating them.

This chain connects TRBV28 to TRBJ2-1, with unresolved D. V was shortened by 3 bases and J by 9 bases, with 15 bases between the two germline ends. The CDR3 has 14 amino acids. Per germline, CDR1 MDHEN and CDR2 SYDVKM. CDR3 loop: CASSFQVWSAEQFF. DNA of the CDR3: TGTGCCAGCAGTTTCCAAGTCTGGAGTGCTGAGCAGTTCTTC.

Comment on this clonotype: A read error may produce the germline difference seen at one junction end. V gene TRBV5-4 combines with J gene TRBJ2-1; no firm D call. Looked up from germline, CDR1 is SGHNT and CDR2 is YYREEE (reference sequence). The CDR3 contains 17 residues. This chain's CDR3 is CASSPGSGANLGNEQFF. The CDR3 DNA sequence: TGTGCCAGCAGCCCGGGTTCGGGCGCAAATTTGGGCAATGAGCAGTTTTTC.

This clonotype was detected many times. The J gene is TRBJ2-2, the V gene TRBV28; D gene ambiguous. This CDR3 has 14 residues. The ends were cut back, 2 bases at V and 6 bases at J, with 10 bases in the middle. CDR1 MDHEN and CDR2 SYDVKM come from the germline V gene. CDR3 protein: CASSLGTVPGELFF. CDR3 DNA sequence: TGTGCCAGCAGTTTAGGAACAGTCCCCGGGGAGCTGTTTTTT.

A word on this clonotype: The CDR3 does not close with the conserved phenylalanine or tryptophan, likely indicating a read error. As DNA, the CDR3 is TGTGCCAGCAGTCTGAGACAGGGCTCGATCTACCAGCCAAAAGGAAAAGAGACCCAGTACCTC. This sequence encodes CASSLRQGSIYQPKGKETQYL. This chain links TRBV12-3 or TRBV12-4 with TRBJ2-5, with 7 bases matching TRBD1. V dropped 5 bases and J dropped 3; count of bases not matched to a gene: 27. The CDR3 has 21 residues.

Notes on this clonotype: Mismatch with germline at one junction end may stem from a read error. The genes are TRBV6-2 or TRBV6-3 and TRBJ2-1; TRBD1 might be the D (6 bases). This CDR3 comprises 15 residues. From germline, CDR1 is MNHEY and CDR2 SVGEGT. CDR3 in amino acids: CASSYSGTRDNEQFF. CDR3 coding DNA: TGTGCCAGTAGTTACTCCGGGACAAGAGACAATGAGCAGTTCTTC.

This clonotype has a count of ten or more. The chain combines TRBV5-6 with TRBJ2-5; weak D call: TRBD1 (5 bases). Per the germline V gene, CDR1 is SGHDT and CDR2 is YYEEEE. This CDR3 is 15 amino acids long. V lost 3 bases and J 4 bases, leaving 16 bases between the germline ends. The CDR3 spells CASSWGDSRGETQYF. In DNA, the CDR3 is TGTGCCAGCAGCTGGGGTGACTCTAGGGGAGAGACCCAGTACTTC.

In the case of this clonotype: A junction boundary mismatches the germline segment, possibly from a read error. V and J are TRBV12-3 or TRBV12-4 and TRBJ2-3; 10 positions agree with TRBD2. There are 14 residues in the CDR3. Here the CDR3 reads CAGRTSGSTDTQYF. CDR3 nucleotide sequence: TGTGCCGGCAGGACTAGCGGTAGTACAGATACGCAGTATTTT.

Worth noting for this clonotype: The conserved phenylalanine or tryptophan normally closing the CDR3 is absent here, so this likely arose from a read error. The DNA is omitted, as the CDR3 cannot be located on it reliably, and the CDR3 follows TCRdb's listing. This sequence joins TRBV11-3 and TRBJ2-5; no check of the table's D call, TRBD2, against the DNA was made. The germline gives CDR1 SGHNT, CDR2 YENEEA. The CDR3 length equals 16 residues, ends included. The CDR3 reads CASSPGTSGSQETQYS.

This clonotype was recorded only once. The rearrangement links TRBV12-3 or TRBV12-4 to TRBJ2-2, with D possibly called TRBD1 or TRBD2 (6 bases each). This CDR3 comprises 11 residues. CDR3 protein: CVTYGGGELFF. The CDR3 DNA follows: TGTGTCACTTACGGGGGCGGCGAGCTGTTTTTT.

This clonotype showed up just a few times. A single base separates this from a much larger clone, so it may be a read error. The CDR3 protein is CNVEFADNEQLF. The DNA for the CDR3 is TGCAACGTTGAATTTGCGGACAATGAGCAGCTCTTC. The chain employs TRBV29-1 and TRBJ2-1, with D maybe TRBD1 (5 bases). The germline CDR1 and CDR2 sequences are SQVTM and ANQGSEA. The CDR3 covers 12 residues.

The rearrangement joins TRBV20-1 to TRBJ2-7; possible D gene TRBD2, 5 bases. The DNA matches TRBJ2-1 better at its end, which makes the J call doubtful. Germline V gene sequence: CDR1 DFQATT, CDR2 SNEGSKA (reference sequence). This CDR3 comprises 15 residues. Written as DNA, the CDR3 is TGCAGTGCTAGACCTGGCAGGACTCCCTCCTACGAGCAGTTCTTC. Protein product: CSARPGRTPSYEQFF.

This clonotype was seen more than once but under ten times. The chain links TRBV20-1 to TRBJ2-1; a possible D gene is TRBD2 (6 bases). The CDR3 contains 15 residues. Germline CDR1 DFQATT, CDR2 SNEGSKA (reference sequence). The ends were cut back, 4 bases at V and 14 bases at J, with 27 bases in the middle. DNA of the CDR3: TGCAGTGCTATTGGGGAGGCCGGACCCACCCGGCACGAGTTCTTC. Protein: CSAIGEAGPTRHEFF.

The V gene is TRBV6-1, the J gene TRBJ2-3, with D perhaps given as TRBD1 or TRBD2 (5 bases each). CDR1 and CDR2 (germline): MNHNS, SASEGT. Trimming pared 6 bases from V and 5 bases from J, leaving 18 bases between. The CDR3 length is 15 residues. As DNA, the CDR3 is TGTGCCAGCAGGGACAACCGGGGCATAGGAGATACGCAGTATTTT. Protein: CASRDNRGIGDTQYF.

Turning to this clonotype: A read error may produce the germline difference seen at one junction end. V gene TRBV4-1 combines with J gene TRBJ2-7, with D perhaps TRBD1 or TRBD2 (5 bases each). Germline V gene data show CDR1 as MGHRA and CDR2 as YSYEKL. The CDR3 extends over 14 amino acids. The DNA of the CDR3 is TGCGCCAGCAGCCCCCGGGACGATGCCTACAAGCAGTATTTC. It is translated as CASSPRDDAYKQYF.

This clonotype turned up a few times. This sequence may be a read error, since a much larger clone differs from it by one base. This sequence joins TRBV4-1 and TRBJ2-1; 10 bases are shared with TRBD2. The CDR3 extends over 15 amino acids. V was pared by 11 bases and J by 5 bases, with 12 bases of the junction left unmatched. Germline lookup yields CDR1 MGHRA and CDR2 YSYEKL. This chain's CDR3 is CAGTLSGRGDNEQFF. CDR3 coding DNA: TGCGCCGGCACCCTGAGCGGGAGGGGGGACAATGAGCAGTTCTTC.

This clonotype is a singleton in its sample. A read error may produce the germline difference seen at one junction end. This rearrangement joins TRBV12-3 or TRBV12-4 to TRBJ1-1; D not certain. This CDR3 comprises 16 residues. The CDR3 sequence is CASSLALGKGNTEAFF. CDR3 nucleotides: TGTGCAAGCAGTTTAGCGCTCGGCAAGGGGAACACTGAAGCTTTCTTT.